The clone carrying this T cell receptor beta chain was recorded a few times. The antigen remains undetermined. Ahead of thyroid surgery, no patient had received treatment of any kind. The V and J ends lost 2 bases and 8 bases respectively, with 15 bases between them. Germline loops: CDR1 MNHEY, CDR2 SVGEGT. The CDR3 consists of 14 residues. In the study's own analysis: Researchers built a distant-metastasis classifier for papillary thyroid cancer that drew on CDR3 differences across clinicopathological groups. TCRdb reanalyzed the PCR reads with MiXCR. Here the V and J calls rest on TCRdb's processing, not on the authors' analysis. The data hold some 17,000 clones, with approximately 25% observed a single time. The source of the sample is a study of metastatic and nonmetastatic thyroid tumors. Study in general: Thyroid patients, malignant and benign, had repertoires compared across blood and tumor or nodule tissue.

Study-level findings and limits: Reportedly, malignant thyroid tumors had significantly higher TCR beta diversity than benign nodules, in blood and tumor.

This receptor was taken from a female donor with papillary thyroid cancer or a benign thyroid nodule (not recorded which). Some clones in this sample may be carry-over from other donors' samples. Sequences were obtained from adjacent normal tissue. The V gene is TRBV6-2 or TRBV6-3, the J gene TRBJ1-2; no clear D. Written as DNA, the CDR3 is TGTGCCAGCAGTTACAGGTCTGGGATAGGGGGCTACACCTTC. Protein: CASSYRSGIGGYTF.